This passage covers 23 T cell receptor beta chains from one sample sequenced in a study of blood T cells in healthy people across ages (dated by TCRdb to the mid-2010s). The library relied on 5' RACE. TCRdb records Illumina HiSeq 2500 as the sequencer. The second PCR ran for about 6 to 11 cycles and used a J-beta primer mix along with a sample-barcoded 5' primer. The public reads were quality trimmed at Q25 with fastp and then assembled into clones with MiXCR by TCRdb, keeping productive beta chains. CDR3 protein duplicates are merged, each entry listing the most common genes and DNA. The sample yields fewer than 900,000 distinct CDR3 sequences; about 34% were counted once. The ten largest make up approximately 13% of the sample. Sequencing was done on a sample of blood. Receptors originate from a man aged 18 to 35 in good health.

In its sample, this clonotype was seen a few times. The chain joins TRBV20-1 to TRBJ2-5, with D unresolved. CDR3 length equals 11 residues. Trimming left V 5 bases short and J 4 bases short, with 8 bases between. Germline CDR1 DFQATT, CDR2 SNEGSKA (reference sequence). CDR3 amino acids: CSAPFLETQYF. Written as DNA, the CDR3 is TGCAGTGCTCCCTTTTTAGAGACCCAGTACTTC.

In its sample, this clonotype was seen many times. The chain carries TRBV12-3 or TRBV12-4 and TRBJ2-1, with a weak D call TRBD2 (5 bases). The ends were cut back, 3 bases at V and 8 bases at J, with 11 bases in the middle. CDR3 length: 13 residues. The CDR3 sequence is CASSLSGADEQFF. As DNA, the CDR3 is TGTGCCAGCAGTTTGAGCGGCGCGGATGAGCAGTTCTTC.

This clonotype was seen a handful of times. V and J are TRBV6-6 and TRBJ1-1, with TRBD1 as a possible D gene (5 bases). This CDR3 has 13 amino acids. From germline, CDR1 is MNHNY and CDR2 SVGAGI (reference sequence). Trimming removed 7 bases at V and 3 bases at J, with 12 bases between. The CDR3 DNA reads TGTGCCAGCAAAGCGGGCAGGGACACTGAAGCTTTCTTT. Translating gives CASKAGRDTEAFF.

This clonotype came up a few times. The chain combines TRBV12-3 or TRBV12-4 with TRBJ2-2; D call uncertain. The CDR3 contains 16 residues. Trimming left V 3 bases short and J 7 bases short, with 18 bases between. The CDR3, as DNA: TGTGCCAGCAGTTTCTATTATGATACAGATTTCGGGGAGCTGTTTTTT. Its translation is CASSFYYDTDFGELFF.

Only one count was recorded for this clonotype. This may be a read error: a much more frequent sequence differs by one nucleotide. This sequence joins TRBV10-3 and TRBJ2-3; 9 nucleotides line up with TRBD2. V gave up 7 bases and J gave up 4 bases; unmatched junction bases: 12. The CDR3 loop spans 16 amino acids. Germline loops: CDR1 ENHRY, CDR2 SYGVKD. CDR3: CAIKTSGGQYADTQYF. The DNA of the CDR3 is TGTGCCATCAAAACGAGCGGGGGGCAGTACGCAGATACGCAGTATTTT.

This clonotype came up many times. This chain links TRBV7-9 with TRBJ2-3, with 14 nucleotides matching TRBD2. Germline lookup yields CDR1 SEHNR and CDR2 FQNEAQ (reference sequence). Germline trimming cut 5 bases from V and 5 bases from J; bases unmatched to any gene: 15. This CDR3 contains 19 residues. CDR3 sequence: CASSPEGTSGGAGIDTQYF. CDR3 coding DNA: TGTGCCAGCAGCCCCGAAGGGACTAGCGGGGGAGCAGGGATAGATACGCAGTATTTT.

This clonotype was recorded a few times. The rearrangement uses TRBV20-1 and TRBJ2-3; the D gene is possibly TRBD2 (6 bases). The CDR3 is 13 amino acids. The germline gives CDR1 DFQATT, CDR2 SNEGSKA (reference sequence). V shed 6 bases and J shed 3 bases, with 13 bases lying between them. The CDR3: CSAPQRATDTQYF. In DNA, the CDR3 is TGCAGTGCCCCCCAGCGGGCAACAGATACGCAGTATTTT.

The chain combines TRBV20-1 with TRBJ2-1, with 12 bases matching TRBD2. The CDR3 extends over 14 amino acids. Germline V gene lookup returns CDR1 DFQATT and CDR2 SNEGSKA (reference sequence). After removal of 5 bases from V and 9 bases from J, the junction contained 8 bases not matched to a gene. The CDR3: CSARLAGEFGEQFF. For the CDR3, the DNA is TGCAGTGCTCGACTAGCGGGAGAGTTCGGTGAGCAGTTCTTC.

This chain joins TRBV12-3 or TRBV12-4 and TRBJ1-4; a possible D gene is TRBD1 (5 bases). V was pared by 2 bases and J by 3 bases, with 16 bases between. This CDR3 is 17 amino acids long. The CDR3: CASSLWIGEEANEKLFF. DNA of the CDR3: TGTGCCAGCAGTTTATGGATAGGGGAGGAGGCTAATGAAAAACTGTTTTTT.

The rearrangement uses TRBV7-3 and TRBJ2-5; 12 nucleotides match TRBD2. Germline CDR1 is SGHTA and CDR2 is FQGTGA. The CDR3 is 15 residues long. The V gene end was trimmed by 2 bases and the J gene end by 11 bases; junction bases not matched to a gene: 9. The CDR3 spells CASSLASGGADEQYF. The CDR3 bases are TGTGCCAGCAGCTTAGCTAGCGGGGGGGCGGATGAGCAGTACTTC.

This clonotype was counted between two and nine times. The chain employs TRBV12-3 or TRBV12-4 and TRBJ2-3; TRBD1 agrees at 10 bases. With V trimmed by 5 bases and J by 5 bases, 7 bases remained unmatched. This CDR3 spans 15 amino acids. The CDR3 DNA follows: TGTGCCAGCAGTCGGACAGGGGGGTTAGGAGATACGCAGTATTTT. Translation: CASSRTGGLGDTQYF.

The V call is TRBV4-3, the J call TRBJ2-1; 8 bases are a match to TRBD1. Germline V lookup: CDR1 LGHNA, CDR2 YSLEER. This CDR3 is built from 15 residues. V shed 4 bases and J 8 bases; nucleotides not matched to a gene: 10. This CDR3 reads CASSLRQGIRDEQFF. The CDR3 region has the DNA TGCGCCAGCAGCCTGAGACAGGGGATCCGCGATGAGCAGTTCTTC.

The chain recombines TRBV5-4 with TRBJ2-3, with 10 nucleotides matching TRBD2. CDR1 and CDR2 (germline): SGHNT, YYREEE (reference sequence). This CDR3 contains 16 residues. V was clipped by 4 bases and J by 6 bases; unmatched bases: 11. CDR3 loop: CASSPALAGVSDTQYF. The CDR3 bases are TGTGCCAGCAGCCCAGCCCTAGCGGGGGTATCTGATACGCAGTATTTT.

The V gene is TRBV20-1, the J gene TRBJ2-3; TRBD1 agrees at 9 bases. The V segment lost 3 bases and the J segment 5 bases; nucleotides outside the gene matches: 12. This CDR3 is 16 amino acids long. Germline V gives CDR1 DFQATT, CDR2 SNEGSKA (reference sequence). CDR3: CSARGGTGGMRDTQYF. For the CDR3, the DNA is TGCAGTGCTAGGGGGGGCACAGGGGGCATGAGAGATACGCAGTATTTT.

At least ten counts were recorded for this clonotype. This chain connects TRBV12-3 or TRBV12-4 to TRBJ2-3, with 10 bases that match TRBD2. The CDR3 runs 15 residues. V was clipped by 3 bases and J by 7 bases; unmatched bases: 7. The CDR3 loop reads CASSLVPSGGHTQYF. DNA for the CDR3: TGTGCCAGCAGTTTGGTCCCTAGCGGGGGACATACGCAGTATTTT.

Comment on this clonotype: A much larger clone differs from this one at a single base, so this may be a read error. CDR3 residues: CASRALGQKNDRPQHF. CDR3 bases: TGTGCCAGCAGGGCGTTGGGACAGAAAAATGATCGGCCCCAGCATTTT. The gene calls are TRBV6-5 and TRBJ1-5, with 7 bases fitting TRBD1. The V gene end was trimmed by 6 bases and the J gene end by 9 bases; junction bases not matched to a gene: 17. CDR1 is MNHEY and CDR2 is SVGAGI in the germline V gene. There are 16 residues in the CDR3.

Points on this clonotype: A read error may explain this, as a much larger clone is one base away. No conserved phenylalanine or tryptophan is present at the end of the CDR3, so a read error is the likely explanation. The chain employs TRBV6-6 and TRBJ2-1; 7 nucleotides align to TRBD1. Germline CDR1 reads MNHNY; CDR2 reads SVGAGI (reference sequence). Losses at the gene ends were 7 bases for V and 4 bases for J; bases not matched to a gene: 4. The CDR3 sequence is 13 residues long. In DNA, the CDR3 is TGTGCCAGCAAACAGGGGTCGTACAATGAGCAGTTCTTA. Translating gives CASKQGSYNEQFL.

The V call is TRBV4-1, the J call TRBJ2-2, with 9 bases identical to TRBD1. CDR1 and CDR2 from the germline V gene are MGHRA and YSYEKL. V lost 5 bases and J lost 2; bases outside the gene matches: 6. This CDR3 is 16 amino acids long. This CDR3 is CASSYTGGVNTGELFF. The DNA for the CDR3 is TGCGCCAGCAGCTATACAGGGGGCGTAAACACCGGGGAGCTGTTTTTT.

This clonotype was seen a handful of times. The chain uses TRBV6-6 and TRBJ2-3; maybe TRBD1 (6 bases). Germline CDR1 is MNHNY and CDR2 is SVGAGI (reference sequence). V shed 6 bases and J shed 0 bases, with 16 bases lying between them. The CDR3 consists of 16 residues. Here the CDR3 DNA reads TGTGCCAGCAGCCATGGACAGAAGACTAGCACAGATACGCAGTATTTT. It translates to CASSHGQKTSTDTQYF.

The table lists this clonotype with a few counts. This chain uses TRBV7-9 with TRBJ2-1; D unresolved. With 6 bases removed from V and 6 bases from J, the gap between germline ends came to 9 bases. CDR3 length: 12 residues. Germline assignment: CDR1 SEHNR and CDR2 FQNEAQ (reference sequence). CDR3 region: CASSLSPNEQFF. CDR3 bases: TGTGCCAGCAGTCTCTCCCCCAATGAGCAGTTCTTC.

Only a few counts were recorded for this clonotype. The V gene is TRBV3-1, the J gene TRBJ2-1, with D possibly matching TRBD2 (5 bases). The germline V gene encodes CDR1 LGHDT and CDR2 YNNKEL (reference sequence). Trimming took off 6 bases at V and 3 bases at J, with 15 bases between the two ends. This CDR3 comprises 15 residues. CDR3 bases: TGTGCCAGCAGTCGGGAAGGGCCGGGCTACAATGAGCAGTTCTTC. This codes for CASSREGPGYNEQFF.

This chain connects TRBV11-2 to TRBJ2-2, with 9 bases identical to TRBD1. The germline CDR1 and CDR2 sequences are SGHAT and FQNNGV. After removal of 5 bases from V and 3 bases from J, the junction contained 16 bases not matched to a gene. The CDR3 extends over 19 amino acids. CDR3 nucleotide sequence: TGTGCCAGCAGCCCGAGGGGGCTAATTGGACAGGGGCACACCGGGGAGCTGTTTTTT. It codes for CASSPRGLIGQGHTGELFF.

In DNA form, the CDR3 reads TGCAGCGTTGATTCAGGGGACTACTATGGCTACACCTTC. Translated, it gives CSVDSGDYYGYTF. The chain combines TRBV29-1 with TRBJ1-2; tentatively, D is TRBD1 (6 bases). The germline V and J ends were trimmed by 3 bases and 3 bases, with 11 bases remaining between them. This CDR3 is 13 amino acids long. Looked up from germline, CDR1 is SQVTM and CDR2 is ANQGSEA.